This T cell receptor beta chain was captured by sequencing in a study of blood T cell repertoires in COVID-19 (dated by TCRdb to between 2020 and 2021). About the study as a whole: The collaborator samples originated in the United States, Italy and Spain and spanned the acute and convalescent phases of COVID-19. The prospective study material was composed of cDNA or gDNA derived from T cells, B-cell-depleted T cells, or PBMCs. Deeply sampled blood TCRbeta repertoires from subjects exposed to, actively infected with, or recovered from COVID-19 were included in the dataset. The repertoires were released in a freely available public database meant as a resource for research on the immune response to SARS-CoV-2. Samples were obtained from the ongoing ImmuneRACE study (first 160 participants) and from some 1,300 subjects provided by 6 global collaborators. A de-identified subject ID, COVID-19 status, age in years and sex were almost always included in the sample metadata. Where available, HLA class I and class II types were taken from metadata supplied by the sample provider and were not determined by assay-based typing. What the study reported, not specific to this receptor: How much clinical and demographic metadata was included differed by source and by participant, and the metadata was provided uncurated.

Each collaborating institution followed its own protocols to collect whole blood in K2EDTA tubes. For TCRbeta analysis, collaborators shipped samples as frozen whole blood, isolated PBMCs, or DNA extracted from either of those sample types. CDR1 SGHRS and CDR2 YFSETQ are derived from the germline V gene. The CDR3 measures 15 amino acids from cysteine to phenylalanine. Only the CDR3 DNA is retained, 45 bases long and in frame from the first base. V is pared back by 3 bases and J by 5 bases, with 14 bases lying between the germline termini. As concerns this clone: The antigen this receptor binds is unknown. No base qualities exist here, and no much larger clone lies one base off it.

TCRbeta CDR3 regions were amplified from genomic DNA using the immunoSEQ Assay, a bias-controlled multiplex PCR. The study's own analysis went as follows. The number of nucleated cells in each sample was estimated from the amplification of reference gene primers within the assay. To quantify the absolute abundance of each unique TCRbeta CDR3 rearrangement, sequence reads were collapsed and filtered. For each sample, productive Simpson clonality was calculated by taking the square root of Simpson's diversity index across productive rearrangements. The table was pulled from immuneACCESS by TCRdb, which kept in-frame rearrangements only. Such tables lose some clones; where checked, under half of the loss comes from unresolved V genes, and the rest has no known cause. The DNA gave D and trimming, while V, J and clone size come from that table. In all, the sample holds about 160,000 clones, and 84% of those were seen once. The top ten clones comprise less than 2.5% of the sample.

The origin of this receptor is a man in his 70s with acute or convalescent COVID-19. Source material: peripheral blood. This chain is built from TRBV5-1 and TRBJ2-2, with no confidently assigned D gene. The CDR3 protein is CASSSAGSSTGELFF. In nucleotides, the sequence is TGCGCCAGCAGCTCCGCAGGTAGTTCAACCGGGGAGCTGTTTTTT.